This passage covers 22 T cell receptor beta chains from one sample sequenced in a study of T cell changes during pregnancy in multiple sclerosis. Assay used: immunoSEQ multiplex PCR; TCRdb lists only in-frame clones, some missing. The sample carries some 17,000 clones, 88% recorded once. The sequenced sample was CD8+ T cells from peripheral blood mononuclear cells, obtained after pregnancy. Receptors originate from a female donor in good health, enrolled as a control in a pregnancy study.

The V and J genes are TRBV29-1 and TRBJ1-5; 8 bases match TRBD1. Germline V lookup: CDR1 SQVTM, CDR2 ANQGSEA. Trimming took 5 bases from V and 0 from J; bases not matched to a gene: 6. This CDR3 spans 15 amino acids. DNA for the CDR3: TGCAGCGTTATCACGGACAGGGATAGCAATCAGCCCCAGCATTTT. Its translation is CSVITDRDSNQPQHF.

The chain carries TRBV4-2 and TRBJ2-5, with 9 positions matching TRBD2. J gave up 4 bases and V 0 bases, and 9 bases lay outside the gene matches. The CDR3 loop spans 17 amino acids. Per the germline V gene, CDR1 is LGHNA and CDR2 is YNFKEQ. Written as DNA, the CDR3 is TGTGCCAGCAGCCAAGAGGGTGGAATAGCGGGAGCAGAGACCCAGTACTTC. This codes for CASSQEGGIAGAETQYF.

A single count supports this clone. V and J are TRBV6-1 and TRBJ2-7; 8 nucleotides match TRBD1. CDR3 length equals 15 residues. V lost 3 bases to trimming and J lost 12 bases; unmatched junction nucleotides: 16. Germline CDR1 is MNHNS and CDR2 is SASEGT. The CDR3 loop is CASSEILGQGAIRYF. The CDR3 DNA sequence: TGTGCCAGCAGTGAGATCTTGGGGCAGGGGGCAATCCGGTACTTC.

The chain links TRBV27 to TRBJ2-7; 11 bases line up with TRBD2. Germline lookup yields CDR1 MNHEY and CDR2 SMNVEV (reference sequence). After removal of 7 bases from V and 2 bases from J, the junction contained 7 bases not matched to a gene. CDR3 length equals 15 residues. The CDR3 nucleotides are TGTGCCAGCAATGAATTAGCGGGAGGGCCCTACGAGCAGTACTTC. Its translation: CASNELAGGPYEQYF.

The V and J genes are TRBV6-1 and TRBJ2-1; TRBD2 is a possible D gene (6 bases). There are 15 residues in the CDR3. CDR1 is MNHNS and CDR2 is SASEGT in the germline V gene. V dropped 0 bases and J dropped 7 bases, with 13 bases sitting between them. The CDR3 region is CASSEAQEGHNEQFF. Here the CDR3 DNA reads TGTGCCAGCAGTGAAGCGCAGGAGGGCCATAATGAGCAGTTCTTC.

This clone was seen a few times. This chain joins TRBV27 and TRBJ1-5; 8 bases are shared with TRBD1. Germline-derived CDR1 and CDR2 are MNHEY and SMNVEV (reference sequence). This CDR3 spans 17 amino acids. With V trimmed by 1 base and J by 4 bases, 9 bases remained unmatched. The CDR3 nucleotides are TGTGCCAGCAGTTTATACGGGTTCGGGGACAGGAATCAGCCCCAGCATTTT. As protein: CASSLYGFGDRNQPQHF.

This clone has only a few counts. This chain links TRBV7-9 with TRBJ1-2, with D possibly matching TRBD1 (5 bases). V was clipped by 4 bases and J by 6 bases, with 9 bases between them. The germline gives CDR1 SEHNR, CDR2 FQNEAQ (reference sequence). CDR3 size: 12 residues. CDR3 amino acids: CASSWGGDGYTF. DNA of the CDR3: TGTGCCAGCAGCTGGGGAGGGGATGGCTACACCTTC.

In this sample, this clone turned up a few times. The rearrangement links TRBV2 to TRBJ2-4; D is perhaps TRBD1 (6 bases). The germline V gene encodes CDR1 SNHLY and CDR2 FYNNEI. The V end was cut by 8 bases, the J end by 2 bases, with 16 bases between. The CDR3 extends over 15 amino acids. The CDR3, as DNA: TGTGCCAGCCCCGGACAGCAAGGATCCAAAAACATTCAGTACTTC. Amino acid sequence: CASPGQQGSKNIQYF.

V usage is TRBV30 and J usage is TRBJ2-2, with 11 bases fitting TRBD2. Germline V gene sequence: CDR1 GTSNPN, CDR2 SVGIG (reference sequence). V was pared by 4 bases and J by 5 bases, with 6 bases of the junction left unmatched. This CDR3 contains 15 residues. CDR3 coding DNA: TGTGCCTGGAATTTAGCGGGGGGGCCGACCGGGGAGCTGTTTTTT. Residues: CAWNLAGGPTGELFF.

This clone was seen just once. The chain employs TRBV2 and TRBJ2-5, with 7 bases lining up with TRBD2. CDR1 is SNHLY, CDR2 FYNNEI, per germline. The CDR3 length is 15 residues. Germline trimming cut 2 bases from V and 0 bases from J; bases unmatched to any gene: 3. CDR3 sequence: CASSEPSGDQETQYF. CDR3 coding DNA: TGTGCCAGCAGTGAACCTAGCGGAGACCAAGAGACCCAGTACTTC. Full variable domain (missing parts from reference TRBV2 and TRBJ2-5): EPEVTQTPSHQVTQMGQEVILRCVPISNHLYFYWYRQILGQKVEFLVSFYNNEISEKSEIFDDQFSVERPDGSNFTLKIRSTKLEDSAMYFCASSEPSGDQETQYFGPGTRLLVL.

The rearrangement uses TRBV14 and TRBJ1-1; D call uncertain. This CDR3 region has 12 residues. V lost 2 bases, J lost 7 bases, and 8 bases lay in between. The germline V gene encodes CDR1 SGHDN and CDR2 FVKESK. In DNA, the CDR3 is TGTGCCAGCAGCCAAACCAGGCGTGAAGCTTTCTTT. This sequence encodes CASSQTRREAFF.

The chain joins TRBV4-1 to TRBJ1-2; 8 nucleotides align to TRBD1. The germline V gene has CDR1 MGHRA and CDR2 YSYEKL. This CDR3 is built from 14 residues. V shed 1 base and J 5 bases; nucleotides not matched to a gene: 3. As DNA, the CDR3 is TGCGCCAGCAGCCAAGTGACAGGGGAGTATGGCTACACCTTC. Amino acids: CASSQVTGEYGYTF.

The chain uses TRBV7-6 and TRBJ2-3; D is perhaps TRBD1 (5 bases). CDR1 is SGHVS, CDR2 FNYEAQ, per germline. Trimming shortened V by 5 bases and J by 4 bases, and 13 bases separated the two germline ends. This CDR3 region has 14 residues. The CDR3 DNA follows: TGTGCCAGCAGCAAAATTCAGGGCGCAGATACGCAGTATTTT. As protein: CASSKIQGADTQYF.

This clone appeared once. V and J are TRBV27 and TRBJ2-2; tentatively, D is TRBD2 (6 bases). The CDR3 runs 13 residues. From germline, CDR1 is MNHEY and CDR2 SMNVEV (reference sequence). Trimming removed 6 bases from V and 6 bases from J, with 11 bases in between. DNA of the CDR3: TGTGCCAGCAGGGGACTCCTAGCCGGGGAGCTGTTTTTT. Protein sequence: CASRGLLAGELFF.

The rearrangement links TRBV6-1 to TRBJ2-2; D possibly corresponds to TRBD1 (6 bases). The CDR3 runs to 18 residues. CDR1 and CDR2 (germline): MNHNS, SASEGT. Trimming took off 0 bases at V and 1 base at J, with 15 bases between the two ends. CDR3 coding DNA: TGTGCCAGCAGTGAAGCGCTGGGGGCTGGCGGGAACACCGGGGAGCTGTTTTTT. Residues: CASSEALGAGGNTGELFF.

This chain uses TRBV4-1 with TRBJ1-5; no clear D. Germline CDR1 and CDR2: MGHRA and YSYEKL. The CDR3 is made up of 14 amino acids. Trimming stripped 5 bases from V and 4 bases from J, with 12 bases between. CDR3 region: CASSFSEENQPQHF. The CDR3 nucleotides are TGCGCCAGCAGCTTTTCTGAGGAGAATCAGCCCCAGCATTTT.

The chain uses TRBV7-2 and TRBJ2-1, with 8 bases identical to TRBD2. Per the germline V gene, CDR1 is SGHTA and CDR2 is FQGNSA. CDR3 size: 18 residues. Trimming took 1 base from V and 4 from J; bases not matched to a gene: 12. The CDR3 here is CASSLGFTGGPLYNEQFF. DNA for the CDR3: TGTGCCAGCAGCTTAGGATTCACGGGAGGGCCGCTTTACAATGAGCAGTTCTTC.

Relative to its sample, this clone is medium-sized. The chain couples TRBV15 to TRBJ1-1, with TRBD1 as a possible D gene (5 bases). Germline CDR1 reads LNHNV; CDR2 reads YYDKDF (reference sequence). The CDR3 runs to 13 residues. Trimming shortened V by 9 bases and J by 2 bases, and 13 bases separated the two germline ends. CDR3 loop: CATLGGGNTEAFF. The CDR3 region has the DNA TGTGCCACTCTTGGGGGGGGTAACACTGAAGCTTTCTTT.

The chain carries TRBV2 and TRBJ2-7; 7 bases align to TRBD1. This CDR3 is built from 16 residues. V dropped 9 bases and J dropped 1; count of bases not matched to a gene: 15. Germline lookup yields CDR1 SNHLY and CDR2 FYNNEI. The DNA for the CDR3 is TGTGCCAGTCTACGAGGGAAAGCAGGGGGTTCCTACGAGCAGTACTTC. Amino acids: CASLRGKAGGSYEQYF.

The chain joins TRBV6-4 to TRBJ2-2; no clear D gene. Germline V gene lookup returns CDR1 MRHNA and CDR2 SNTAGT. CDR3 length equals 14 residues. V was pared by 6 bases and J by 6 bases, with 14 bases between. This CDR3 is CASSPQAESGELFF. CDR3 in DNA: TGTGCCAGCAGCCCCCAAGCTGAGTCCGGGGAGCTGTTTTTT.

The chain couples TRBV13 to TRBJ1-1; TRBD1 aligns across 7 bases. This CDR3 is 14 amino acids long. V gave up 5 bases and J gave up 3 bases; unmatched junction bases: 6. The germline V gene has CDR1 PRHDT and CDR2 FYEKMQ (reference sequence). The CDR3 DNA sequence: TGTGCCAGCAGCCGCACCACAGGGGACACTGAAGCTTTCTTT. It encodes CASSRTTGDTEAFF.

The chain is built from TRBV29-1 and TRBJ2-5; 7 bases fit TRBD1. The junction had 5 bases not matched to a gene; V was cut back by 8 bases and J by 5 bases. Germline CDR1 and CDR2: SQVTM and ANQGSEA. CDR3 length equals 11 residues. CDR3 in DNA: TGCAGCATCGGACAGGACGAGACCCAGTACTTC. Its translation is CSIGQDETQYF.